This T cell receptor (beta chain) came from a study of cytomegalovirus exposure and HLA in healthy donors. Across the study: An analysis done earlier identified around 100 million unique TCR beta sequences from 150 million to 200 million T cells. Study-level findings and limits: Highest at DRB1 and lowest at HLA-C, TCR association rates differed among HLA loci in a later analysis.

The CDR3 is 16 amino acids. Germline V gives CDR1 SEHNR, CDR2 FQNEAQ (reference sequence). The J segment lost 2 bases and the V segment lost 3 bases, leaving 2 bases of the junction unmatched. About this clone itself: Antigen: not known.

PCR used 60 Vbeta primers and 13 Jbeta primers. Only in-frame clones appear in the TCRdb table, and some are missing; sequencing was by immunoSEQ multiplex PCR. Here the sample spans 150,000 to 200,000 clones, approximately 84% being singletons. The TCR sequence derives from a woman aged 40 to 50 in good health and CMV-seropositive. J is TRBJ2-1 and V is TRBV7-9, with 12 bases matching TRBD2. Sequenced: PBMCs. The CDR3 nucleotides read TGTGCCAGCAGCTTTGGACTAGCGGGGACCTACAATGAGCAGTTCTTC. Its translation is CASSFGLAGTYNEQFF.